Sequencing of this TCR beta chain was carried out in a study of shared clonotypes between healthy human individuals. Study as a whole: Per-donor plates numbered three CD4 naive, three CD4 memory, two CD8 naive and one CD8 memory.

Evenly divided among several immunoSEQ plates was the genomic DNA of each subset. The assay was immunoSEQ multiplex PCR, and TCRdb's table has in-frame clones only and misses some. The sample lists 2 million to 3 million clones; under 95% were seen once. About this clone itself: The sample has other DNA sequences that encode this CDR3 too.

V trimming: 4 bases; J trimming: 0 bases; junction bases outside the gene matches: 4. Germline CDR1 reads SGHRS; CDR2 reads YFSETQ. The CDR3 covers 16 residues. This chain connects TRBV5-1 to TRBJ2-1, with 10 bases identical to TRBD2. This receptor was taken from a man younger than 30 in good health. Some clones in this sample may be carry-over from other donors' samples. Material: naive CD4+ T cells from PBMCs. Specified subset: CD45RA+ positively selected. The CDR3 loop is CASSLVAGGSYNEQFF. The CDR3 bases are TGCGCCAGCAGCCTCGTAGCGGGAGGCTCCTACAATGAGCAGTTCTTC.